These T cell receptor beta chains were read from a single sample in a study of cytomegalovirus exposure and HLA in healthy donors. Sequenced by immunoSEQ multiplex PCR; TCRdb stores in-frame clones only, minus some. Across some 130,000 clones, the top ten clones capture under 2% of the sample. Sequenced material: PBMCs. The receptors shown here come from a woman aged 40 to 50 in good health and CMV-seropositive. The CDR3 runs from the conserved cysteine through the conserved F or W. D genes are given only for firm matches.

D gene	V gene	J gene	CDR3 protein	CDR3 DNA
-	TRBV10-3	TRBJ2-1	CAISESSWGDGNNEQFF	TGTGCCATCAGTGAGTCGAGTTGGGGAGACGGGAACAATGAGCAGTTCTTC
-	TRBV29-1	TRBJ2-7	CSVESDSPYEQYF	TGCAGCGTTGAGAGCGACAGCCCCTACGAGCAGTACTTC
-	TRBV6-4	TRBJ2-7	CASSSVGGTPSYEQYF	TGTGCCAGCAGTTCGGTGGGCGGGACTCCCTCCTACGAGCAGTACTTC
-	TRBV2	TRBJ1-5	CASSGGVQPQHF	TGTGCCAGCAGTGGGGGGGTTCAGCCCCAGCATTTT
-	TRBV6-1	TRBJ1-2	CASSEKGDLYGYTF	TGTGCCAGCAGTGAAAAAGGGGATCTCTATGGCTACACCTTC
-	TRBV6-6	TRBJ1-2	CASSLETGHYGYTF	TGTGCCAGCAGTCTTGAGACAGGCCACTATGGCTACACCTTC
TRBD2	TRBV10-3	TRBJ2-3	CAIGLAGGPTDTQYF	TGTGCCATCGGACTAGCGGGAGGTCCCACAGATACGCAGTATTTT
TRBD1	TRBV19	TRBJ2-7	CASRGTGPSDEQYF	TGTGCCAGTAGGGGGACAGGGCCCTCGGACGAGCAGTACTTC
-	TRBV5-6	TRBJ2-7	CASSLVTGVFREQYF	TGTGCCAGCAGCTTGGTTACAGGCGTTTTTCGCGAGCAGTACTTC
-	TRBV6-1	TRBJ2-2	CASTAGWGTGELFF	TGTGCCAGCACCGCGGGGTGGGGAACCGGGGAGCTGTTTTTT
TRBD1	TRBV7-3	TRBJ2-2	CASSPQGSGELFF	TGTGCCAGCAGCCCACAGGGGTCCGGGGAGCTGTTTTTT
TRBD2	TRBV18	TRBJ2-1	CASSPPGGPGLAGGPVDEQFF	TGTGCCAGCTCACCACCGGGGGGCCCGGGACTAGCGGGAGGGCCGGTTGATGAGCAGTTCTTC
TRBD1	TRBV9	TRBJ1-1	CASSLGGFTEAFF	TGTGCCAGCAGCCTAGGGGGCTTCACTGAAGCTTTCTTT
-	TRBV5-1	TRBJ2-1	CASSLEGRGDEQFF	TGCGCCAGCAGCTTGGAGGGGCGCGGGGATGAGCAGTTCTTC
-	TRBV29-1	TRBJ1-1	CSAWSYTEAFF	TGCAGCGCCTGGAGCTACACTGAAGCTTTCTTT
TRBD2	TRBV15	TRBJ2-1	CATSRDLAGGNEQFF	TGTGCCACCAGCAGAGACCTAGCGGGAGGCAATGAGCAGTTCTTC
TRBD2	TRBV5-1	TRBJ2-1	CASSVGLAEYNEQFF	TGCGCCAGCAGCGTAGGACTAGCGGAGTACAATGAGCAGTTCTTC
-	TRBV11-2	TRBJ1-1	CASRPLRGGADTEAFF	TGTGCCAGCAGGCCCCTCCGGGGGGGCGCGGACACTGAAGCTTTCTTT
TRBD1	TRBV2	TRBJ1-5	CASSVGQVGQPQHF	TGTGCCAGCAGCGTAGGACAGGTCGGGCAGCCCCAGCATTTT
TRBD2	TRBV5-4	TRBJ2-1	CASSLEGGRLSYNEQFF	TGTGCCAGCAGCTTGGAGGGCGGGAGGTTATCCTACAATGAGCAGTTCTTC
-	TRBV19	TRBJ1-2	CASSIDRDYGYTF	TGTGCCAGTAGTATAGACAGGGACTATGGCTACACCTTC
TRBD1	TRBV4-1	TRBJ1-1	CASSPPDRGNTEAFF	TGCGCCAGCAGCCCACCCGACAGGGGGAACACTGAAGCTTTCTTT
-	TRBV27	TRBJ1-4	CASSPLNPTEGEKLFF	TGTGCCAGCAGTCCACTAAATCCGACGGAGGGGGAAAAACTGTTTTTT
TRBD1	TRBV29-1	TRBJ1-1	CSVATGRRGTEAFF	TGCAGCGTTGCGACAGGGAGGCGGGGCACTGAAGCTTTCTTT
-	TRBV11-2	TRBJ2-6	CASSLDPVSGANVLTF	TGTGCCAGCAGCTTAGATCCCGTGTCTGGGGCCAACGTCCTGACTTTC
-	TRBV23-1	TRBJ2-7	CASSQGLSVHRTLHF	TGCGCCAGCAGTCAGGGGCTTTCAGTTCACAGAACACTCCACTTC